What follows are 12 T cell receptor beta chains derived from one specimen sequenced in a study of Ad26.COV2.S vaccination and SARS-CoV-2 variants. The sample's treatment: roughly 19 received Ad26.COV2.S at low or high dose, single or two shots; about 5 received placebo; per-sample allocation not given. Samples came from day 63 after the first vaccine or placebo injection. The table came from immunoSEQ multiplex PCR; TCRdb's copy has only in-frame clones and leaves some out. The profile covers 350,000 to 450,000 clones, with around 86% appearing a single time and about 3.5% taken by the ten largest. Sample: peripheral blood, taken in a trial of Ad26.COV2.S vaccine versus placebo. The receptors derive from a person between 18 and 65 years old who received the Ad26.COV2.S COVID-19 vaccine or a placebo.

The chain uses TRBV20-1 and TRBJ1-2; 7 nucleotides match TRBD1. The CDR3 spans 14 residues. In germline, CDR1 is DFQATT, CDR2 SNEGSKA (reference sequence). V was pared by 3 bases and J by 5 bases, with 9 bases of the junction left unmatched. CDR3 in DNA: TGCAGTGCTAGTAGGGGGCCGCGAGAGTATGGCTACACCTTC. It translates to CSASRGPREYGYTF.

About this clone itself: Possible read error: a much larger clone is one base away. V usage is TRBV7-9 and J usage is TRBJ2-7, with 10 nucleotides matching TRBD1. This CDR3 has 15 residues. With 1 base clipped from V and 0 bases from J, the junction kept 0 bases outside the gene matches. Germline CDR1 reads SEHNR; CDR2 reads FQNEAQ (reference sequence). The DNA of the CDR3 is TGTGCCAGCAGCTTAGGGACAGGGGGCTCCTACGAGCAGTACTTC. This sequence encodes CASSLGTGGSYEQYF.

V is TRBV13 and J is TRBJ2-1; TRBD1 or TRBD2 may be the D gene (5 bases each). Germline V lookup: CDR1 PRHDT, CDR2 FYEKMQ (reference sequence). The CDR3 covers 16 residues. Trimming shortened V by 4 bases and J by 2 bases, and 15 bases separated the two germline ends. As DNA, the CDR3 is TGTGCCAGCAGCTCCCCCGTGGGGGATACCTACAATGAGCAGTTCTTC. Residues: CASSSPVGDTYNEQFF.

The V call is TRBV7-2, the J call TRBJ1-5, with D perhaps TRBD1 (5 bases). This CDR3 is 13 amino acids long. CDR1 is SGHTA and CDR2 is FQGNSA in the germline V gene. The ends were cut back, 4 bases at V and 2 bases at J, with 6 bases in the middle. CDR3 loop: CASSSTGNQPQHF. The CDR3 coding sequence is TGTGCCAGCAGCTCGACAGGCAATCAGCCCCAGCATTTT.

The chain uses TRBV2 and TRBJ1-1; 10 nucleotides match TRBD1. The germline gives CDR1 SNHLY, CDR2 FYNNEI. The J segment lost 11 bases and the V segment lost 6 bases, leaving 6 bases of the junction unmatched. The CDR3 length is 12 residues. CDR3 sequence (DNA): TGTGCCAGCAGCCTGGACAGGGGGGGGGCTTTCTTT. Translated, it gives CASSLDRGGAFF. The whole variable domain, filled in from reference TRBV2 and TRBJ1-1, reads EPEVTQTPSHQVTQMGQEVILRCVPISNHLYFYWYRQILGQKVEFLVSFYNNEISEKSEIFDDQFSVERPDGSNFTLKIRSTKLEDSAMYFCASSLDRGGAFFGQGTRLTVV.

In this sample, this clone turned up a few times. The CDR3 spells CASSQWVDQETQYF. As DNA, the CDR3 is TGTGCCAGCAGCCAATGGGTGGACCAAGAGACCCAGTACTTC. The rearrangement joins TRBV14 to TRBJ2-5; unclear D gene. CDR3 size: 14 residues. V gave up 2 bases and J gave up 0 bases, with 7 bases separating them. The germline gives CDR1 SGHDN, CDR2 FVKESK.

This chain joins TRBV3-1 (or the pseudogene TRBV3-2) and TRBJ1-6; D unclear. The CDR3 is 14 residues long. Looked up from germline, CDR1 is LGHDT and CDR2 is YNNKEL (reference sequence). Trimming left V 0 bases short and J 7 bases short, with 7 bases between. DNA of the CDR3: TGTGCCAGCAGCCAAGACGGAGGGAATTCACCCCTCCACTTT. It codes for CASSQDGGNSPLHF.

The chain couples TRBV27 to TRBJ1-1, with no clear D. Trimming took 0 bases from V and 1 from J, leaving 6 bases between them. The germline V gene encodes CDR1 MNHEY and CDR2 SMNVEV (reference sequence). This CDR3 has 14 residues. The CDR3 reads CASSLSRKNTEAFF. CDR3 DNA sequence: TGTGCCAGCAGTTTATCAAGGAAGAACACTGAAGCTTTCTTT.

The chain recombines TRBV5-1 with TRBJ2-1, with D possibly TRBD1 on 5 matching bases. In germline, CDR1 is SGHRS, CDR2 YFSETQ. This CDR3 has 14 residues. With 5 bases removed from V and 3 bases from J, the gap between germline ends came to 12 bases. CDR3 residues: CASSSGQGYNEQFF. For the CDR3, the DNA is TGCGCCAGCAGTTCTGGGCAGGGCTACAATGAGCAGTTCTTC.

This chain joins TRBV3-1 (or the pseudogene TRBV3-2) and TRBJ1-6; possibly TRBD1 for D (5 bases). The CDR3 sequence is 13 residues long. Germline loops: CDR1 LGHDT, CDR2 YNNKEL (reference sequence). V lost 4 bases and J lost 14, with 15 bases in between. The CDR3 here is CASSPEGVLALHF. CDR3 DNA sequence: TGTGCCAGCAGCCCCGAAGGGGTGTTGGCCCTCCACTTT.

The genes are TRBV5-1 and TRBJ1-4; TRBD1 is a possible D gene (6 bases). CDR3 length: 12 residues. The V end lost 6 bases, the J end lost 5 bases, and 8 bases lay between the germline ends. CDR1 and CDR2 (germline): SGHRS, YFSETQ. The CDR3: CASKDSNEKLFF. The CDR3 DNA reads TGCGCCAGCAAGGACAGCAATGAAAAACTGTTTTTT.

The chain couples TRBV7-8 to TRBJ1-2; D unclear. The CDR3 has 16 amino acids. The germline gives CDR1 SGHVS, CDR2 FQNEAQ. V was shortened by 1 base and J by 4 bases, with 16 bases between the two germline ends. The CDR3 protein is CASSLGQSGTLYGYTF. DNA of the CDR3: TGTGCCAGCAGCTTAGGCCAGAGCGGAACTCTCTATGGCTACACCTTC.